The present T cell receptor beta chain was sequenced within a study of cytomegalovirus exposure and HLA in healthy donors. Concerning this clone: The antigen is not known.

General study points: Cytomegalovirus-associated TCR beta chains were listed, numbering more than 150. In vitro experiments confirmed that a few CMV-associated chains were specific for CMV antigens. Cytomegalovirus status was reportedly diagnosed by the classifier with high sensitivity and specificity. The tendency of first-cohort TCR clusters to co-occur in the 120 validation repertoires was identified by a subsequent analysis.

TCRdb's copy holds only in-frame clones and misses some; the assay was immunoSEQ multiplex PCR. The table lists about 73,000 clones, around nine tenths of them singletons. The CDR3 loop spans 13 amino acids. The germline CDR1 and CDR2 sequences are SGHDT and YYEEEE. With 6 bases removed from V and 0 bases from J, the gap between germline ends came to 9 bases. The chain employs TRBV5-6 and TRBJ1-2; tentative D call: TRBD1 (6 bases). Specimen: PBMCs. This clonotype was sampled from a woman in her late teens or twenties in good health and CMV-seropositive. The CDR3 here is CASKDRTNYGYTF. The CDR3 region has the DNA TGTGCCAGCAAGGACAGAACTAACTATGGCTACACCTTC.